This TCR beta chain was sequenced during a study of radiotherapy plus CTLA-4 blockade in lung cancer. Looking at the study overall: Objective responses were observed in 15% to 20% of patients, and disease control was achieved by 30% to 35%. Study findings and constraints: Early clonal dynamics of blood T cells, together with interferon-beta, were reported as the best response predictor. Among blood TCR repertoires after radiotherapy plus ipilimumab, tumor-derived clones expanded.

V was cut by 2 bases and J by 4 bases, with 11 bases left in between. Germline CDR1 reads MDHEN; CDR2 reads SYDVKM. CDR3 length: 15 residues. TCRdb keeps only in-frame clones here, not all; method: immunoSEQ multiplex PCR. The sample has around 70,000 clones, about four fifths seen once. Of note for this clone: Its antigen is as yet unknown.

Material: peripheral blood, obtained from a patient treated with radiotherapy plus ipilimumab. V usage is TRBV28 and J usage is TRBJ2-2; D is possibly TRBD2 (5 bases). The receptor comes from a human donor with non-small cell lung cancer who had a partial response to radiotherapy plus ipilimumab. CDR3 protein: CASSLLGSGTGELFF. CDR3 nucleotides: TGTGCCAGCAGTTTACTAGGGAGTGGCACCGGGGAGCTGTTTTTT.